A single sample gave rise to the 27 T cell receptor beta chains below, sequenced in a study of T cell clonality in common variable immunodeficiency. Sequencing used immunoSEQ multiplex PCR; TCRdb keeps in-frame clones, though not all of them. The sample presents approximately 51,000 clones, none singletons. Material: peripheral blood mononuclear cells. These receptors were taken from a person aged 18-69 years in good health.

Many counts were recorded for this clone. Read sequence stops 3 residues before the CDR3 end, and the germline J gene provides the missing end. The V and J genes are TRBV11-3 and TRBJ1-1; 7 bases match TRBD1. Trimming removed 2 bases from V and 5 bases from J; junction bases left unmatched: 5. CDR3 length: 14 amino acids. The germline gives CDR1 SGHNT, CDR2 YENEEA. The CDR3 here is CASSLRSGGTEAFF. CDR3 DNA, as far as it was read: TGTGCCAGCAGCTTAAGGTCAGGGGGAACTGAA.

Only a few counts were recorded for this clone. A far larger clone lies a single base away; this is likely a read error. The CDR3 region is CASGYSSGGADTQYF. CDR3 DNA, as far as it was read: TGTGCCAGCGGTTACTCTAGCGGGGGGGCAGATACG. The chain employs TRBV6-2 or TRBV6-3 and TRBJ2-3; 12 bases map to TRBD2. The read falls 3 residues short of the CDR3 end, and the missing part is taken from the germline J gene. The CDR3 length is 15 residues. The germline V gene encodes CDR1 MNHEY and CDR2 SVGEGT.

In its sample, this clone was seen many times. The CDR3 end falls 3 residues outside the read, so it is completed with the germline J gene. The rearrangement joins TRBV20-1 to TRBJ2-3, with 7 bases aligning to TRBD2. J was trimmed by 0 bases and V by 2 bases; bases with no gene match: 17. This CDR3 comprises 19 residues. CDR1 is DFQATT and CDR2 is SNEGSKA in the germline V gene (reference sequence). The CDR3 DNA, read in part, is TGCAGTGCTAGACACCGCCGAGGGCTAGCGGTTGCTAGCACAGATACG. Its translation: CSARHRRGLAVASTDT. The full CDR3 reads CSARHRRGLAVASTDTQYF.

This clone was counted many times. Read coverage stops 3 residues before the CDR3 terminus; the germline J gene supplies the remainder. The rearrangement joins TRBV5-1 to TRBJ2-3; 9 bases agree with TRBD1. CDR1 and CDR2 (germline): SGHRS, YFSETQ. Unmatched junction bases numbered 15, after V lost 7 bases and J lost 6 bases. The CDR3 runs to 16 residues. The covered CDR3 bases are TGCGCCAGCGCCCAGGGTGGGGGACAGGGACTGGATACG. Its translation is CASAQGGGQGLDT. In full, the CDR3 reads CASAQGGGQGLDTQYF.

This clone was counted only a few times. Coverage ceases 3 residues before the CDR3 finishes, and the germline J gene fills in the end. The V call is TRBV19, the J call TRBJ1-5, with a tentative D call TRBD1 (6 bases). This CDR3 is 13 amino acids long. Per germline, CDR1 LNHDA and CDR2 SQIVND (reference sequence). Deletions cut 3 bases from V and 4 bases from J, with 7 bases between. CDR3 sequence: CASSIRGNQPQHF. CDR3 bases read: TGTGCCAGTAGTATCAGGGGAAATCAGCCC. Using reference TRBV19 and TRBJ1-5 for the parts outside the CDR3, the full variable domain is DGGITQSPKYLFRKEGQNVTLSCEQNLNHDAMYWYRQDPGQGLRLIYYSQIVNDFQKGDIAEGYSVSREKKESFPLTVTSAQKNPTAFYLCASSIRGNQPQHFGDGTRLSIL.

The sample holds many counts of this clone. The covered CDR3 bases are TGTGCCAGCAGTGCCTCTTACAATGAG. Its translation: CASSASYNE. The complete CDR3 reads CASSASYNEQFF. V is TRBV6-1 and J is TRBJ2-1; D unresolved. With the read ending 3 residues before the CDR3 end, the germline J gene is used to fill in that end. The germline CDR1 and CDR2 sequences are MNHNS and SASEGT. The CDR3 consists of 12 residues. Trimming took off 4 bases at V and 4 bases at J, with 5 bases between the two ends.

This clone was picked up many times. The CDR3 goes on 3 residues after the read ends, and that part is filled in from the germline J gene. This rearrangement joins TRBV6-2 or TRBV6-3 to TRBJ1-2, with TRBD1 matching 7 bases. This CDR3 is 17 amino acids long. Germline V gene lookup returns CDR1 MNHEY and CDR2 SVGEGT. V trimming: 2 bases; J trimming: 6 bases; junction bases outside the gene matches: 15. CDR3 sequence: CASSYTRQGMFSDGYTF. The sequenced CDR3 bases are TGTGCCAGCAGTTACACCCGACAGGGTATGTTCTCGGATGGC.

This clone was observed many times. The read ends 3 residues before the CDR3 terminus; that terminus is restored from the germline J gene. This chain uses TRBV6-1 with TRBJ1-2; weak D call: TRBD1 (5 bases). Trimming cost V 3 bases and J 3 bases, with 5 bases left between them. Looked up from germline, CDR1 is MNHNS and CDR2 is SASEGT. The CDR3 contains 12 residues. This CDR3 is CASSDRDYGYTF. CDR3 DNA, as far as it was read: TGTGCCAGCAGTGACAGGGACTATGGC.

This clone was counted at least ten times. The sequenced part of the CDR3 DNA is TGCGCCAGCAGCTTGCTTCAGGGGGCTGATTCACCG. Translated, it gives CASSLLQGADSP. The entire CDR3 protein reads CASSLLQGADSPLFF. The chain has TRBV5-1 and TRBJ2-2, with 8 nucleotides matching TRBD1. The CDR3 goes on 3 residues after the read ends, and that part is filled in from the germline J gene. The CDR3 runs to 15 residues. The germline V gene has CDR1 SGHRS and CDR2 YFSETQ.

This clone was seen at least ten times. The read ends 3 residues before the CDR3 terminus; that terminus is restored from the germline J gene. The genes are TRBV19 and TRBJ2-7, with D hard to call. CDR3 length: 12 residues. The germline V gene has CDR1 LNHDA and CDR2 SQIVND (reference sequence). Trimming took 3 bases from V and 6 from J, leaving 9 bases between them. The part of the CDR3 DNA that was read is TGTGCCAGTAGTATTGGGCGAAGCGAG. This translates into CASSIGRSE. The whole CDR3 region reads CASSIGRSEQYF.

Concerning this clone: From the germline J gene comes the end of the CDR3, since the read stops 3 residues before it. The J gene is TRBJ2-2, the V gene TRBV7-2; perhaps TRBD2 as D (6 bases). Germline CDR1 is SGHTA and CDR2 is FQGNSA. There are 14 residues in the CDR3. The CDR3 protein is CASSPRRANEKLFF. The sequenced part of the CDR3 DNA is TGTGCCAGCAGCCCACGGAGGGCTAATGAAAAG.

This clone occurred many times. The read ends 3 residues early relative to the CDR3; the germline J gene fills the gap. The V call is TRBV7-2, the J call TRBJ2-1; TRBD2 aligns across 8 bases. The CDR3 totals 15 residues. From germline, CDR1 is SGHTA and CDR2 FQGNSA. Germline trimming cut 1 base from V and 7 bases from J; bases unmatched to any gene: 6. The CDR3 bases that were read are TGTGCCAGCAGCTTAGTACAGGGCGGGGGGAATGAG. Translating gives CASSLVQGGGNE. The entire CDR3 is CASSLVQGGGNEQFF.

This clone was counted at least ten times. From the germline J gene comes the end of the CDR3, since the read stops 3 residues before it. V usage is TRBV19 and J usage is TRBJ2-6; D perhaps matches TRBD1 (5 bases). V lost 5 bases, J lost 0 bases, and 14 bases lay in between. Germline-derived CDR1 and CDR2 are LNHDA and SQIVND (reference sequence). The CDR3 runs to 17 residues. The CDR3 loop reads CASSVLGPNSGANVLTF. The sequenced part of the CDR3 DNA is TGTGCCAGTAGTGTCTTGGGGCCGAACTCTGGGGCCAACGTC.

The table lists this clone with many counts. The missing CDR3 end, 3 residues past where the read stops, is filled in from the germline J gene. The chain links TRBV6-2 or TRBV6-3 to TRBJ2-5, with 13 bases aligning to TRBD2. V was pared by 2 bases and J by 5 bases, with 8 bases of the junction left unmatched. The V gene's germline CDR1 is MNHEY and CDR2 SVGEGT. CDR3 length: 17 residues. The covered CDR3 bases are TGTGCCAGCAGTTACGAACTAGCGGGGGGGTATATGGAGACC. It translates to CASSYELAGGYMET. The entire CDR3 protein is CASSYELAGGYMETQYF.

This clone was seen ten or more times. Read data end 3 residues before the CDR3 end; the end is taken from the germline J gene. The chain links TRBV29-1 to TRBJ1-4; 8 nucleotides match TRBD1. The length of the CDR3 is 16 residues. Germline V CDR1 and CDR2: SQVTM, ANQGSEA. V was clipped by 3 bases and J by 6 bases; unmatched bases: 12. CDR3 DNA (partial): TGCAGCGTTGATGACCCTCAGGGGGCCCGGGATGAAAAA. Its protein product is CSVDDPQGARDEK. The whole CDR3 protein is CSVDDPQGARDEKLFF.

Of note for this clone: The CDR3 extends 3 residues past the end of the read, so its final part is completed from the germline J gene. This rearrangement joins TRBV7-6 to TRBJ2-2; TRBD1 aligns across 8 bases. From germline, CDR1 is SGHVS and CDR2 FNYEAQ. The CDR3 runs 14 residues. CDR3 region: CASSSTGAKEKLFF. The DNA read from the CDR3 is TGTGCCAGCAGCTCGACAGGGGCTAAGGAAAAG.

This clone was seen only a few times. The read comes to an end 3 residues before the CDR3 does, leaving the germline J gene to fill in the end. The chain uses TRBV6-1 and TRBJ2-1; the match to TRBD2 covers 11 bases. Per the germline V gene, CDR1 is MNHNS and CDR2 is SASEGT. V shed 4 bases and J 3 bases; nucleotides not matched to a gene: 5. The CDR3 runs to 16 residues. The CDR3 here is CASSVSGGGDYNEQFF. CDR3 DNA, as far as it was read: TGTGCCAGCAGTGTTAGCGGGGGGGGAGACTACAATGAG.

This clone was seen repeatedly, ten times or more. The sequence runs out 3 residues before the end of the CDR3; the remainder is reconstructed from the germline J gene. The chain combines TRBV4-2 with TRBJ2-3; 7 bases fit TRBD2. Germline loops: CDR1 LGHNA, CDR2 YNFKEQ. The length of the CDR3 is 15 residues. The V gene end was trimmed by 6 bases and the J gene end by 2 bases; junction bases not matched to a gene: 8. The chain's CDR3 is CASRLKAGDTDTQYF. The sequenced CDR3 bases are TGTGCCAGCAGGCTCAAGGCGGGGGACACAGATACG.

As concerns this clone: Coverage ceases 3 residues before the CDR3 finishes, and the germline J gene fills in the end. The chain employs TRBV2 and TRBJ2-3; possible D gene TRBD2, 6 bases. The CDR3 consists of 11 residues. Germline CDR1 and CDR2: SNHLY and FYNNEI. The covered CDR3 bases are TGTGCCAGCACCGGGGGAGAGACG. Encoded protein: CASTGGET. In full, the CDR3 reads CASTGGETQYF.

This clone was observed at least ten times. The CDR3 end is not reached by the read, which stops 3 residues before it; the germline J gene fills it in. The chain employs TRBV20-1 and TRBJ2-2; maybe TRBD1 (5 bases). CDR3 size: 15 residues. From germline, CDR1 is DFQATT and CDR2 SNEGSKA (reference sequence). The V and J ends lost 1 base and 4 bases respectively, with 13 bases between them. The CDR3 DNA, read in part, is TGCAGTGCTAGAGGCCGACAGACCACCACCGGGGAG. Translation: CSARGRQTTTGE. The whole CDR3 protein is CSARGRQTTTGELFF.

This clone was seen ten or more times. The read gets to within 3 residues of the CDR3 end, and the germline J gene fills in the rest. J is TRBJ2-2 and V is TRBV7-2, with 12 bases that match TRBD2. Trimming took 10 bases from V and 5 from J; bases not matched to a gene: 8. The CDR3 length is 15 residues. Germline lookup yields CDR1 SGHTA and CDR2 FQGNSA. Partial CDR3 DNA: TGTGCCACAAAACTAGCGGGGGGTCAGACCGGGGAG. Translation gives CATKLAGGQTGE. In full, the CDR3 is CATKLAGGQTGELFF.

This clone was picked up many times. The CDR3 here is CSARDVSGGETQYF. The DNA read from the CDR3 is TGCAGTGCTAGAGATGTAAGCGGGGGAGAGACC. This chain links TRBV20-1 with TRBJ2-5; 8 bases are a match to TRBD2. From the germline J gene comes the end of the CDR3, since the read stops 3 residues before it. The CDR3 spans 14 residues. J was trimmed by 4 bases and V by 0 bases; bases with no gene match: 4. The germline CDR1 and CDR2 sequences are DFQATT and SNEGSKA (reference sequence).

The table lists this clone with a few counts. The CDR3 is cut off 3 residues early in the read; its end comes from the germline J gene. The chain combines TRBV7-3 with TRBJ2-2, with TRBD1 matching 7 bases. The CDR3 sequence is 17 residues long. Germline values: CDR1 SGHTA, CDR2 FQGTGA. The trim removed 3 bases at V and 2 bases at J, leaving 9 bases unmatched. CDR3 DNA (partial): TGTGCCAGCAGCTTTTTTTCGGGGACAGATAACACCGGGGAG. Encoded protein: CASSFFSGTDNTGE. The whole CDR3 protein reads CASSFFSGTDNTGELFF.

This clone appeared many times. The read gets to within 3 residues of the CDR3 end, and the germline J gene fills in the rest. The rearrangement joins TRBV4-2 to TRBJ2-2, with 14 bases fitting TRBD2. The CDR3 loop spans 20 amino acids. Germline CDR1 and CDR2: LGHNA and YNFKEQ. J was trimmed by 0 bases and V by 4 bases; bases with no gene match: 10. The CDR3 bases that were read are TGTGCCAGCAGCCGCAAGGGACTAGCGGGGGTAGCCGCGAACACCGGGGAG. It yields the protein CASSRKGLAGVAANTGE. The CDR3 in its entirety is CASSRKGLAGVAANTGELFF.

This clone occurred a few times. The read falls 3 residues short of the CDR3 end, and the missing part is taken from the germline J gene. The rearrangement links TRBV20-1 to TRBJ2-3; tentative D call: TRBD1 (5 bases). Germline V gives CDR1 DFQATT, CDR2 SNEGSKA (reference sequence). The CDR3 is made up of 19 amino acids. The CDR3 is CSARESSRAGPYSNQPQYF. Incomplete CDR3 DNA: TGCAGTGCTAGAGAGTCGTCCAGGGCCGGCCCATATAGCAATCAGCCG.

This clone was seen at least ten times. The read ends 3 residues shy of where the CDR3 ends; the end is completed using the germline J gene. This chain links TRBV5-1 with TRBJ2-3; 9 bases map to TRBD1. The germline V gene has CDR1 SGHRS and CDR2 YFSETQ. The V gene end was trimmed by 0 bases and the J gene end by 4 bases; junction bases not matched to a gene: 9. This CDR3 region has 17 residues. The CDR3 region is CASSLDFPGQGADTQYF. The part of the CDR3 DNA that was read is TGCGCCAGCAGCTTGGATTTTCCGGGACAGGGTGCAGATACG.

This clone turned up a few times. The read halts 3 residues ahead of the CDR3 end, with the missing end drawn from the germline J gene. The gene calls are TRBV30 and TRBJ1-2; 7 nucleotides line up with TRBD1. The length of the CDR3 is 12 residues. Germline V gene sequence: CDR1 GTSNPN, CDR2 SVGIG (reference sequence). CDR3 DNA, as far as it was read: TGTGCCTGGGATAACACAGGGGTCGAC. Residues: CAWDNTGVD. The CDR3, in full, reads CAWDNTGVDYTF.